One sample yielded the 20 T cell receptor beta chains listed below, sequenced in a study of OX40 agonist ivuxolimab in advanced cancers. This table comes from immunoSEQ multiplex PCR, and its TCRdb copy is limited to in-frame clones, with some not included. The sample holds some 79,000 clones, around nine tenths seen once. Sequenced material: CD4+ or CD8+ T cells sorted from blood, taken in a trial of the OX40 agonist ivuxolimab. All receptors come from an adult with an advanced solid tumor such as melanoma, head and neck, liver or kidney cancer.

CDR3 nucleotides: TGTGCCAGTAGTATGGAGCCGGGGACGGGTTACGAGCAGTACTTC. Translation: CASSMEPGTGYEQYF. This chain links TRBV19 with TRBJ2-7; the D call may be TRBD1 or TRBD2 (5 bases each). Germline CDR1 is LNHDA and CDR2 is SQIVND (reference sequence). The CDR3 spans 15 residues. The V end was cut by 3 bases, the J end by 4 bases, with 16 bases between. The complete variable domain, with remaining parts taken from reference TRBV19 and TRBJ2-7, reads DGGITQSPKYLFRKEGQNVTLSCEQNLNHDAMYWYRQDPGQGLRLIYYSQIVNDFQKGDIAEGYSVSREKKESFPLTVTSAQKNPTAFYLCASSMEPGTGYEQYFGPGTRLTVT.

This clone was seen only a few times. The chain is built from TRBV29-1 and TRBJ1-1, with 8 bases fitting TRBD1. J was trimmed by 1 base and V by 5 bases; bases with no gene match: 3. Per the germline V gene, CDR1 is SQVTM and CDR2 is ANQGSEA. The CDR3 is 13 residues long. The CDR3 DNA reads as TGCAGCGTTTGGACAGGGTCGAACACTGAAGCTTTCTTT. Protein product: CSVWTGSNTEAFF.

On this clone itself: The conserved final phenylalanine or tryptophan is absent from the CDR3, which likely points to a read error. This chain connects TRBV18 to TRBJ2-2; 7 bases agree with TRBD1. The CDR3 length is 16 residues. V shed 6 bases and J 1 base; nucleotides not matched to a gene: 8. CDR1 is KGHSH, CDR2 LQKENI, per germline. The CDR3 loop reads CASSPRTGLNTGELFS. The CDR3 bases are TGTGCCAGCTCCCCAAGGACAGGACTGAACACCGGGGAGCTGTTTTCT.

V usage is TRBV28 and J usage is TRBJ1-2, with D possibly being TRBD1 (6 bases). The CDR3 has 14 amino acids. The ends were cut back, 1 base at V and 7 bases at J, with 13 bases in the middle. From germline, CDR1 is MDHEN and CDR2 SYDVKM. The CDR3 nucleotides are TGTGCCAGCAGTTTATATGCGGGGGCGCCTGGCTACACCTTC. It yields the protein CASSLYAGAPGYTF.

The V and J genes are TRBV9 and TRBJ1-1; 7 nucleotides line up with TRBD1. Germline V CDR1 and CDR2: SGDLS, YYNGEE. There are 13 residues in the CDR3. J gave up 5 bases and V 2 bases, and 3 bases lay outside the gene matches. CDR3 residues: CASSVTTGTEAFF. In nucleotides, the CDR3 is TGTGCCAGCAGCGTTACGACAGGGACTGAAGCTTTCTTT. The full variable domain, its missing parts supplied by reference TRBV9 and TRBJ1-1, is DSGVTQTPKHLITATGQRVTLRCSPRSGDLSVYWYQQSLDQGLQFLIQYYNGEERAKGNILERFSAQQFPDLHSELNLSSLELGDSALYFCASSVTTGTEAFFGQGTRLTVV.

Concerning this clone: At one boundary the junction diverges from the germline segment, which might be a read error. This sequence joins TRBV5-1 and TRBJ2-3; weak D call: TRBD1 (6 bases). This CDR3 comprises 15 residues. The V gene's germline CDR1 is SGHRS and CDR2 YFSETQ. The CDR3 loop is CASTLRTASTDTQYF. The CDR3 region has the DNA TGCGCCAGCACCTTGCGGACAGCGAGCACAGATACGCAGTATTTT. The full variable domain, with the rest looked up from reference TRBV5-1 and TRBJ2-3, is KAGVTQTPRYLIKTRGQQVTLSCSPISGHRSVSWYQQTPGQGLQFLFEYFSETQRNKGNFPGRFSGRQFSNSRSEMNVSTLELGDSALYLCASTLRTASTDTQYFGPGTRLTVL.

J is TRBJ2-7 and V is TRBV6-5, with TRBD2 matching 8 bases. Looked up from germline, CDR1 is MNHEY and CDR2 is SVGAGI. V shed 8 bases and J 2 bases; nucleotides not matched to a gene: 5. CDR3 length equals 13 residues. The CDR3 spells CASCRGGPYEQYF. DNA of the CDR3: TGTGCCAGCTGCCGGGGGGGGCCCTACGAGCAGTACTTC.

The chain couples TRBV2 to TRBJ2-7; tentatively, D is TRBD1 or TRBD2 (6 bases each). V gave up 9 bases and J gave up 6 bases, with 21 bases separating them. The CDR3 consists of 14 residues. In germline, CDR1 is SNHLY, CDR2 FYNNEI. The DNA of the CDR3 is TGTGCCAGGCAGAAAAACAGGGTCGGGGGCGAGCAGTACTTC. It translates to CARQKNRVGGEQYF.

The chain recombines TRBV7-6 with TRBJ1-3; a possible D gene is TRBD1 (6 bases). The CDR3 loop spans 15 amino acids. CDR1 and CDR2 (germline): SGHVS, FNYEAQ. Trimming pared 7 bases from V and 0 bases from J, leaving 13 bases between. The CDR3 spells CASTLGDNSGNTIYF. Here the CDR3 DNA reads TGTGCCAGCACCCTAGGGGACAACTCTGGAAACACCATATATTTT.

Points on this clone: At one boundary the junction diverges from the germline segment, which might be a read error. The chain links TRBV29-1 to TRBJ1-5; possible D gene TRBD1, 6 bases. Germline assignment: CDR1 SQVTM and CDR2 ANQGSEA. The CDR3 contains 14 residues. CDR3: CSDLTGYEQSAPAF. The CDR3 DNA sequence: TGCAGCGATCTCACAGGGTATGAGCAATCAGCCCCAGCATTT.

V gene TRBV25-1 combines with J gene TRBJ2-1; 13 bases line up with TRBD2. There are 17 residues in the CDR3. J gave up 5 bases and V 0 bases, and 4 bases lay outside the gene matches. Per germline, CDR1 MGHDK and CDR2 SYGVNS. DNA for the CDR3: TGTGCCAGCAGTGAATATTACGGACTAGCGGGAGACAATGAGCAGTTCTTC. It specifies CASSEYYGLAGDNEQFF.

The chain employs TRBV18 and TRBJ2-5; no clear D. Per germline, CDR1 KGHSH and CDR2 LQKENI. The V gene lost 6 bases and the J gene lost 4 bases, with 12 bases spanning the gap. The CDR3 is 13 amino acids. The CDR3, as DNA: TGTGCCAGCTCCGGGTCATTGGGAGAGACCCAGTACTTC. Translating gives CASSGSLGETQYF.

V usage is TRBV6-5 and J usage is TRBJ1-2; 9 positions match TRBD1. The CDR3 length is 14 residues. The junction had 5 bases not matched to a gene; V was cut back by 6 bases and J by 3 bases. From germline, CDR1 is MNHEY and CDR2 SVGAGI. CDR3 amino acids: CASRGQGRDYGYTF. CDR3 coding DNA: TGTGCCAGCAGAGGACAGGGGAGAGACTATGGCTACACCTTC.

This rearrangement joins TRBV18 to TRBJ2-3; D perhaps matches TRBD1 (5 bases). The V and J ends lost 4 bases and 0 bases respectively, with 23 bases between them. Per the germline V gene, CDR1 is KGHSH and CDR2 is LQKENI. The CDR3 has 19 amino acids. For the CDR3, the DNA is TGTGCCAGCTCACAGCCCTTTTTTGGGCAGGGCCTAAGCACAGATACGCAGTATTTT. Protein: CASSQPFFGQGLSTDTQYF.

This chain joins TRBV5-4 and TRBJ2-7, with 8 bases that match TRBD2. The CDR3 totals 14 residues. The V segment lost 4 bases and the J segment 2 bases; nucleotides outside the gene matches: 5. Germline V gene data show CDR1 as SGHNT and CDR2 as YYREEE (reference sequence). For the CDR3, the DNA is TGTGCCAGCAGCCGGGAGGGCCAAACCTACGAGCAGTACTTC. It is translated as CASSREGQTYEQYF.

The V gene is TRBV11-2, the J gene TRBJ2-3; D possibly corresponds to TRBD2 (6 bases). Germline V gene lookup returns CDR1 SGHAT and CDR2 FQNNGV. The CDR3 is 13 amino acids. V shed 5 bases and J shed 4 bases, with 10 bases lying between them. In nucleotides, the CDR3 is TGTGCCAGCAGCAGGAGGGTTTCAGATACGCAGTATTTT. It translates to CASSRRVSDTQYF.

V gene TRBV7-2 combines with J gene TRBJ2-5, with 13 positions matching TRBD2. The CDR3 totals 16 residues. V lost 1 base to trimming and J lost 7 bases; unmatched junction nucleotides: 6. Germline lookup yields CDR1 SGHTA and CDR2 FQGNSA. CDR3 amino acids: CASSLVGTSGIATQYF. Here the CDR3 DNA reads TGTGCCAGCAGCTTAGTTGGGACTAGCGGGATAGCGACCCAGTACTTC.

The chain has TRBV11-2 and TRBJ2-7; D remains ambiguous. The CDR3 loop spans 12 amino acids. V lost 5 bases, J lost 0 bases, and 5 bases lay in between. Germline V CDR1 and CDR2: SGHAT, FQNNGV. The CDR3 DNA sequence: TGTGCCAGCAGCGATTCCTCCTACGAGCAGTACTTC. Translated: CASSDSSYEQYF.

The rearrangement links TRBV6-6 to TRBJ1-1; D remains ambiguous. There are 15 residues in the CDR3. The germline gives CDR1 MNHNY, CDR2 SVGAGI (reference sequence). Trimming took 8 bases from V and 2 from J, leaving 18 bases between them. This chain's CDR3 is CASGWEAHTNTEAFF. The DNA for the CDR3 is TGTGCCAGCGGCTGGGAGGCGCATACCAACACTGAAGCTTTCTTT.

The chain is built from TRBV6-5 and TRBJ1-2; 7 nucleotides agree with TRBD1. The V gene end was trimmed by 2 bases and the J gene end by 8 bases; junction bases not matched to a gene: 2. The CDR3 has 12 residues. Germline V CDR1 and CDR2: MNHEY, SVGAGI. The CDR3 DNA is TGTGCCAGCAGTTACAGGGGGCGAGGCTACACCTTC. Protein sequence: CASSYRGRGYTF.